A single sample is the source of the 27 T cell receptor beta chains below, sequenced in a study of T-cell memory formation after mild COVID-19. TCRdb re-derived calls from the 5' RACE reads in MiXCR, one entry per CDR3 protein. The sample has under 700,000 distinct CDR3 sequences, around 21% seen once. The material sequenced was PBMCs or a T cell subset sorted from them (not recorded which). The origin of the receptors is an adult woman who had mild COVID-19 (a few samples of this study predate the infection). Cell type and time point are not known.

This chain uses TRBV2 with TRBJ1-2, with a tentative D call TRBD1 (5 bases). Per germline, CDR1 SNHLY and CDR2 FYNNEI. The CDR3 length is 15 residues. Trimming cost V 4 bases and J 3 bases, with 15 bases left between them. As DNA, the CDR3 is TGTGCCAGCAGTGTCATGTCGGGGGGGTACTATGGCTACACCTTC. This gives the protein CASSVMSGGYYGYTF. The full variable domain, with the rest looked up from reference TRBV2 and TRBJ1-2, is EPEVTQTPSHQVTQMGQEVILRCVPISNHLYFYWYRQILGQKVEFLVSFYNNEISEKSEIFDDQFSVERPDGSNFTLKIRSTKLEDSAMYFCASSVMSGGYYGYTFGSGTRLTVV.

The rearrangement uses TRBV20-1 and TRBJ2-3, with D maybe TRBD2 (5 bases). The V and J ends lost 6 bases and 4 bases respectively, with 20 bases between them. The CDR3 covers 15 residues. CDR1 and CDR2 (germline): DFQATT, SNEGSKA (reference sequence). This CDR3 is CSAAPRLRGSDTQYF. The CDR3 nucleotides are TGCAGTGCGGCGCCTCGCCTCCGGGGATCAGATACGCAGTATTTT.

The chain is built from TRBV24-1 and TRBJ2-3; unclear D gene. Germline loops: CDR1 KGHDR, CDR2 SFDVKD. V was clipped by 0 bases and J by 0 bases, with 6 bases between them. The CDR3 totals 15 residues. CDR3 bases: TGTGCCACCAGTGATTTGCATATGAGCACAGATACGCAGTATTTT. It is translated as CATSDLHMSTDTQYF.

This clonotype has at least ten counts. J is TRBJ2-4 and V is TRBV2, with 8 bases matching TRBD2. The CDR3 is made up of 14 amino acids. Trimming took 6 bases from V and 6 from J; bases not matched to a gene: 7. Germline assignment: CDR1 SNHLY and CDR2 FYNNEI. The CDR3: CASRPAGGANIQYF. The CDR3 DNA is TGTGCCAGCAGACCTGCGGGAGGTGCAAACATTCAGTACTTC.

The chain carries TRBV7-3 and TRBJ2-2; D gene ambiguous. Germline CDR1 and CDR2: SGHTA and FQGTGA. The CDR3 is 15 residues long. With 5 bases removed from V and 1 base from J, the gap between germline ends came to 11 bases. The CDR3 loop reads CASSRTAMNTGELFF. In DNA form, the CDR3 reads TGTGCCAGCAGCCGCACAGCGATGAACACCGGGGAGCTGTTTTTT.

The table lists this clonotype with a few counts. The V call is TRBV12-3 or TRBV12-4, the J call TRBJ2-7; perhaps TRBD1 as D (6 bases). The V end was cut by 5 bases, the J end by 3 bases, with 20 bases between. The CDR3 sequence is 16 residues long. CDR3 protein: CASSRKDSNMNYEQYF. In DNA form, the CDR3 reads TGTGCCAGCAGTCGCAAGGACAGTAATATGAACTACGAGCAGTACTTC.

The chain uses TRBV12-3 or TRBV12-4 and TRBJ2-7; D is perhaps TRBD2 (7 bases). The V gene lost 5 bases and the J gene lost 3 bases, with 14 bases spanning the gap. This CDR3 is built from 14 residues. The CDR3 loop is CASSEGGDLYEQYF. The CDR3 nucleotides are TGTGCCAGCAGTGAAGGGGGGGACCTCTACGAGCAGTACTTC.

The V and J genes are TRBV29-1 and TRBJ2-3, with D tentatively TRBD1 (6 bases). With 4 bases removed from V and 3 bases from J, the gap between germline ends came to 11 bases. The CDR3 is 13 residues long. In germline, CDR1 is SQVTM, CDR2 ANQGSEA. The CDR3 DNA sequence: TGCAGCGTTGGTACAGGGAGAACAGATACGCAGTATTTT. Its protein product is CSVGTGRTDTQYF.

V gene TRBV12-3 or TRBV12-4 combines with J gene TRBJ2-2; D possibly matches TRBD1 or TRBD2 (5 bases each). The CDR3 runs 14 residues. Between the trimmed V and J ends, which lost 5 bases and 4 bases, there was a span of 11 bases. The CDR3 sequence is CASSPGTLTGELFF. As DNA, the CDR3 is TGTGCCAGCAGTCCCGGGACCCTCACCGGGGAGCTGTTTTTT.

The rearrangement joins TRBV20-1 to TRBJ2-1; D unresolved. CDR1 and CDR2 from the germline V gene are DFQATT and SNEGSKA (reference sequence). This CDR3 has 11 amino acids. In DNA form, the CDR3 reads TGCAGCCTTGGTTTCCTGCATGAGCAGTTCTTC. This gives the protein CSLGFLHEQFF.

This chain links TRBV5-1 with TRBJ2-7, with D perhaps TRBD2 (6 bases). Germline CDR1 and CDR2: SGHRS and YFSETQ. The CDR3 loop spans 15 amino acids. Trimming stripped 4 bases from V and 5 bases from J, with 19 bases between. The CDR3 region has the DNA TGCGCCAGCAGCACACCCCTAGCGTCGCTAGACGAGCAGTACTTC. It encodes CASSTPLASLDEQYF.

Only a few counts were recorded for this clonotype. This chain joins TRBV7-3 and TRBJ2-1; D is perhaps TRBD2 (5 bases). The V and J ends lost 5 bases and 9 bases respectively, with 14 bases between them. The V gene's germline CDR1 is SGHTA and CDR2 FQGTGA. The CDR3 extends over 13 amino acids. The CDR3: CASSPRDGGEQFF. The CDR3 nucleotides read TGTGCCAGCAGCCCGCGCGATGGAGGTGAGCAGTTCTTC.

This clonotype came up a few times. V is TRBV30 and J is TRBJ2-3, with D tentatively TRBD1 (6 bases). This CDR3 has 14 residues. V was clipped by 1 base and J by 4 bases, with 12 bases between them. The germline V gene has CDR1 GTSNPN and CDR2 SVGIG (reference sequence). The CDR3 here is CAWSAHRAADTQYF. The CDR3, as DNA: TGTGCCTGGAGTGCCCACAGGGCGGCAGATACGCAGTATTTT.

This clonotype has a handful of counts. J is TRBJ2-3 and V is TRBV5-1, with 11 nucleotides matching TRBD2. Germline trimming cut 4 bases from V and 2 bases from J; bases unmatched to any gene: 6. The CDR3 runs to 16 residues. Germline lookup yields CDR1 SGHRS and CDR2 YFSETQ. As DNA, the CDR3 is TGCGCCAGCAGCCGGCCGGGACTAGCGGACACAGATACGCAGTATTTT. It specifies CASSRPGLADTDTQYF.

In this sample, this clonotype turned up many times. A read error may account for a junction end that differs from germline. CDR3 sequence (DNA): TGTGCCAGCAGCCCCGGCGGTGGGGAGACCCAGTACTTC. This codes for CASSPGGGETQYF. This chain joins TRBV5-1 and TRBJ2-5; D is ambiguous. The CDR3 runs to 13 residues. CDR1 and CDR2 from the germline V gene are SGHRS and YFSETQ.

Here the CDR3 DNA reads TGTGCCAGCAGCCCGACCCGGGGAAATTCCTACGAGCAGTACTTC. This translates into CASSPTRGNSYEQYF. This chain links TRBV4-2 with TRBJ2-7, with D maybe TRBD2 (5 bases). Trimming removed 4 bases at V and 1 base at J, with 14 bases between. Germline CDR1 LGHNA, CDR2 YNFKEQ. This CDR3 has 15 residues.

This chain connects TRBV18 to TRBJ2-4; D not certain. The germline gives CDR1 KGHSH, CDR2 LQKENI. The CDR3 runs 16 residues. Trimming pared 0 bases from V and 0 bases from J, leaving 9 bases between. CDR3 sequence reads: CASSPPDNIAKNIQYF. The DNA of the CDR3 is TGTGCCAGCTCACCACCGGATAACATAGCCAAAAACATTCAGTACTTC.

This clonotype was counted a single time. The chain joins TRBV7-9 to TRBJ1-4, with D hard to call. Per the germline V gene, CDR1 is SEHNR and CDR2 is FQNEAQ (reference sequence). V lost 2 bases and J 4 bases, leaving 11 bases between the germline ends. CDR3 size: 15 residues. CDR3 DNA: TGTGCCAGCAGCTTACAAGAGGGTGTTAATGAAAAACTGTTTTTT. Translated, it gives CASSLQEGVNEKLFF.

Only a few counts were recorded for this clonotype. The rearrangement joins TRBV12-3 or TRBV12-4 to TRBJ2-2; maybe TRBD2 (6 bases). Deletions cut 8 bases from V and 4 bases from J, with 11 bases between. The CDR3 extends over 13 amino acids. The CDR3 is CASPGAGTGELFF. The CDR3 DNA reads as TGTGCCAGCCCAGGAGCGGGCACCGGGGAGCTGTTTTTT.

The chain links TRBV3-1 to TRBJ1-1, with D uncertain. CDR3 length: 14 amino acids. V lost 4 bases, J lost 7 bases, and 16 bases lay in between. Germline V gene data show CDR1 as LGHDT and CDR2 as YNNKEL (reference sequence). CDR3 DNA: TGTGCCAGCAGCCTAAGAGAGAGGAAATATGAAGCTTTCTTT. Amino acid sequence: CASSLRERKYEAFF.

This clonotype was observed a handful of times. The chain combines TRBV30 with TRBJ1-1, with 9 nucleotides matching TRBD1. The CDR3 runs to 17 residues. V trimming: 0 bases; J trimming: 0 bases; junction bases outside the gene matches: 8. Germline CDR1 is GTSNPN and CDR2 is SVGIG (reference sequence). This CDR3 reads CAWSVWGTGYMNTEAFF. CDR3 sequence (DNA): TGTGCCTGGAGTGTATGGGGGACAGGGTATATGAACACTGAAGCTTTCTTT.

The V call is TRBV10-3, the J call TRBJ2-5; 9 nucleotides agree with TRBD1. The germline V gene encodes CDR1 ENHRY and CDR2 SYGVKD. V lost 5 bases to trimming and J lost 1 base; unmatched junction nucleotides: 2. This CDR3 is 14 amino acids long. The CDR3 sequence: CAISPGQGQETQYF. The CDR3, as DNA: TGTGCCATCAGTCCGGGACAGGGCCAAGAGACCCAGTACTTC.

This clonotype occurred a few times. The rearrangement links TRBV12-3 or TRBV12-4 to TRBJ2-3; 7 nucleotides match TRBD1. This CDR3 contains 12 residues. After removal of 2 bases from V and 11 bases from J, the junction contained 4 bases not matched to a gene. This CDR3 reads CASSLSRTGQYF. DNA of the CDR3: TGTGCCAGCAGTTTATCCAGGACAGGGCAGTATTTT.

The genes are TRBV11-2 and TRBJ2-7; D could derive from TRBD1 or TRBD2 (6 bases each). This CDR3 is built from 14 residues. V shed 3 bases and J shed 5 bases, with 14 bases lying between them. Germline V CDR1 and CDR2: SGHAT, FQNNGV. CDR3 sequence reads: CASSFGGPEDEQYF. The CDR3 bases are TGTGCCAGCAGCTTCGGGGGCCCGGAAGACGAGCAGTACTTC.

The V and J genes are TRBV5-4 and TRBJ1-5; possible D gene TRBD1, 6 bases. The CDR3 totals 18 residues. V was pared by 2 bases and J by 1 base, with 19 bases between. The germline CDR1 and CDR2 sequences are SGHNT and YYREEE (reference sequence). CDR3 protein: CASSFTPTGWGSNQPQHF. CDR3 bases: TGTGCCAGCAGCTTCACTCCTACAGGGTGGGGAAGCAATCAGCCCCAGCATTTT. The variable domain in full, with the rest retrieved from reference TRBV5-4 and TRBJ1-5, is ETGVTQSPTHLIKTRGQQVTLRCSSQSGHNTVSWYQQALGQGPQFIFQYYREEENGRGNFPPRFSGLQFPNYSSELNVNALELDDSALYLCASSFTPTGWGSNQPQHFGDGTRLSIL.

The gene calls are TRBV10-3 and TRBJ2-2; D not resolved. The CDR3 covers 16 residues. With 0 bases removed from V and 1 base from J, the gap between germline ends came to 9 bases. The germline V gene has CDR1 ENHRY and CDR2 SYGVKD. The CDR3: CAISESVGLNTGELFF. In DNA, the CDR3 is TGTGCCATCAGTGAGTCGGTCGGTTTGAACACCGGGGAGCTGTTTTTT.

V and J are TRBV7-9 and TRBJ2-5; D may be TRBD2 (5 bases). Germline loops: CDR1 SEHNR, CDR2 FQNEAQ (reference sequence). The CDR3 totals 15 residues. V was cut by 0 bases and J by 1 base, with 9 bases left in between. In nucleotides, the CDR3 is TGTGCCAGCAGCTTAGCGGGGAGCCCCCAAGAGACCCAGTACTTC. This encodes CASSLAGSPQETQYF.